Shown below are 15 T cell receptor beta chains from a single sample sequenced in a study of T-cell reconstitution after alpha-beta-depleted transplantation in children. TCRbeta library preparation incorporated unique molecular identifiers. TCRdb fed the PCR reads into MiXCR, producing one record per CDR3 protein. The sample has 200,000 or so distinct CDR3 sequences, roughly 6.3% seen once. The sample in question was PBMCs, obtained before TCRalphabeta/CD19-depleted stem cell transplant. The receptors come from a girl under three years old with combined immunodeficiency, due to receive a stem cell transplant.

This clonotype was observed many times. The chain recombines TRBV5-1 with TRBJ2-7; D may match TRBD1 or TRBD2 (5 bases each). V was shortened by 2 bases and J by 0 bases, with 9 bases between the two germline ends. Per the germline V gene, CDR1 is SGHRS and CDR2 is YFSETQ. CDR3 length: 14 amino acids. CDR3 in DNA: TGCGCCAGCAGCTTCGGGACCTACTCCTACGAGCAGTACTTC. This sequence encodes CASSFGTYSYEQYF. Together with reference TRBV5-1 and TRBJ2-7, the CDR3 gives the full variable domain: KAGVTQTPRYLIKTRGQQVTLSCSPISGHRSVSWYQQTPGQGLQFLFEYFSETQRNKGNFPGRFSGRQFSNSRSEMNVSTLELGDSALYLCASSFGTYSYEQYFGPGTRLTVT.

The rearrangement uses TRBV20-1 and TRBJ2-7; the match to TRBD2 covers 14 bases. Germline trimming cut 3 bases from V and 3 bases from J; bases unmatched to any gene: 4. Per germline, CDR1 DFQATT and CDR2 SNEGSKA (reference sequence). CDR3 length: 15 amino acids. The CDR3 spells CSARGLAGENYEQYF. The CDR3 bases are TGCAGTGCTAGGGGACTAGCGGGGGAAAACTACGAGCAGTACTTC.

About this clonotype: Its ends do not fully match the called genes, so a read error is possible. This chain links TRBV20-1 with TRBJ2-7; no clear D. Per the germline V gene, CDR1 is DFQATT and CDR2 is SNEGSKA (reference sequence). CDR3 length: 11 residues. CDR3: CSARVGYELYF. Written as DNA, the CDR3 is TGCAGTGCTAGAGTCGGATACGAGCTGTACTTC.

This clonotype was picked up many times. The CDR3: CASSLEQGGTYEQYF. The CDR3 nucleotides are TGTGCCAGCAGCTTAGAGCAGGGGGGGACCTACGAGCAGTACTTC. This chain connects TRBV7-2 to TRBJ2-7; D may be TRBD1 or TRBD2 (7 bases each). Deletions cut 1 base from V and 2 bases from J, with 12 bases between. Germline-derived CDR1 and CDR2 are SGHTA and FQGNSA. This CDR3 is built from 15 residues.

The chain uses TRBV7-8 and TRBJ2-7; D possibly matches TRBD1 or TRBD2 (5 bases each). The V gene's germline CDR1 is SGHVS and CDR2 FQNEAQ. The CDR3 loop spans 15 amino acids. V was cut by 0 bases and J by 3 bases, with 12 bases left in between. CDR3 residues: CASSLAQGRIYEQYF. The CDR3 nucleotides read TGTGCCAGCAGCTTAGCGCAGGGACGAATCTACGAGCAGTACTTC.

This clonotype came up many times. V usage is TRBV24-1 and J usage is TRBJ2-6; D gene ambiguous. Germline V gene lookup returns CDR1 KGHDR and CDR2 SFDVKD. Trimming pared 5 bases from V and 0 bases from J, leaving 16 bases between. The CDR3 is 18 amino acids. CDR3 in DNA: TGTGCCACCAGTGGCTCGAGCACAAGAAGCTCTGGGGCCAACGTCCTGACTTTC. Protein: CATSGSSTRSSGANVLTF.

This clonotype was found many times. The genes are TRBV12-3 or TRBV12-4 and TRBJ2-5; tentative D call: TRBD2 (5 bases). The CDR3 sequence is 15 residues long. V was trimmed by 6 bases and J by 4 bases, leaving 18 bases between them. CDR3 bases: TGTGCCAGCAGCCAGACGGAGCGGCTAGCAGAGACCCAGTACTTC. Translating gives CASSQTERLAETQYF.

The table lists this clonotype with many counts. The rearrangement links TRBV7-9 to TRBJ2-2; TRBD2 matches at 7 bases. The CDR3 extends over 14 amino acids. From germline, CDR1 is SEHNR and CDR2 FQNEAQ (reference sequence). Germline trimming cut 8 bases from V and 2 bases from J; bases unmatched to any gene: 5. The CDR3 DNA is TGTGCCAGCTATGCTAGCGGAAACACCGGGGAGCTGTTTTTT. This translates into CASYASGNTGELFF.

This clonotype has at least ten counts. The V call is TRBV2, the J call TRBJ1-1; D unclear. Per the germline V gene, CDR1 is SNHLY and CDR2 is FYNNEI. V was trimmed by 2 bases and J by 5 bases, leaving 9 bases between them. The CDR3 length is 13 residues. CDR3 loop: CASSERRETEAFF. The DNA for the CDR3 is TGTGCCAGCAGTGAACGGAGGGAGACTGAAGCTTTCTTT.

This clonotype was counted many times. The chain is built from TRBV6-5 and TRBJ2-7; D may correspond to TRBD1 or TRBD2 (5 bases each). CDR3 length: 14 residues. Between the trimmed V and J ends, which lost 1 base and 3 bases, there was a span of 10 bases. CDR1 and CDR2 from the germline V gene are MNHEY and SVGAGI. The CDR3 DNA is TGTGCCAGCAGTTACTTCGGGACGCACTACGAGCAGTACTTC. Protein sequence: CASSYFGTHYEQYF.

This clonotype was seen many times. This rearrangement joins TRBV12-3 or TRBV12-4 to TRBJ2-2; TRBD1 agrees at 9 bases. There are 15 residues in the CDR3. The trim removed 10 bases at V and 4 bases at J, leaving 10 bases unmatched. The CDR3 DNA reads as TGTGCCATCAACCACCGGGACAGGGTCACCGGGGAGCTGTTTTTT. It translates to CAINHRDRVTGELFF.

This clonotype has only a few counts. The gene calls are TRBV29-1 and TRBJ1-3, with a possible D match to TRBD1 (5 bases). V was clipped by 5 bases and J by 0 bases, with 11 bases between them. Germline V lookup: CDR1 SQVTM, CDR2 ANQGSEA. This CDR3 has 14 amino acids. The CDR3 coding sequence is TGCAGCGTTTCGGCCCAGGGCTCTGGAAACACCATATATTTT. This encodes CSVSAQGSGNTIYF.

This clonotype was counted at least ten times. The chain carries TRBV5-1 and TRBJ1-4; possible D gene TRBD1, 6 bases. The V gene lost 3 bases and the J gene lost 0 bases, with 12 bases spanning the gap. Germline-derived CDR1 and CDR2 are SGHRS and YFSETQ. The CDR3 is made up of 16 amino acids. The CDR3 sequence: CASSYGQLATNEKLFF. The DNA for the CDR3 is TGCGCCAGCAGCTACGGACAGCTAGCAACTAATGAAAAACTGTTTTTT. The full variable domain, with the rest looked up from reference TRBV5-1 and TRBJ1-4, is KAGVTQTPRYLIKTRGQQVTLSCSPISGHRSVSWYQQTPGQGLQFLFEYFSETQRNKGNFPGRFSGRQFSNSRSEMNVSTLELGDSALYLCASSYGQLATNEKLFFGSGTQLSVL.

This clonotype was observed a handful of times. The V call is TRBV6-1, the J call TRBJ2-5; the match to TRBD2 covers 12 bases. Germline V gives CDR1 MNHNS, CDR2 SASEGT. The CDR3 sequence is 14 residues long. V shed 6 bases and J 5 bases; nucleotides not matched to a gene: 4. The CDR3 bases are TGTGCCAGCAGCCTAGCGGGAGGGCCGGAGACCCAGTACTTC. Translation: CASSLAGGPETQYF.

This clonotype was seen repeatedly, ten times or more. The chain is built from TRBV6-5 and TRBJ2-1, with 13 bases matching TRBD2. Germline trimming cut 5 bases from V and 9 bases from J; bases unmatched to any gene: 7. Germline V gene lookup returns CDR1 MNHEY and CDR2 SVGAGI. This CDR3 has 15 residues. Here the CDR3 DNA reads TGTGCCAGCAGTATACTAGCGGGAGGGGTCGGTGAGCAGTTCTTC. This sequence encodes CASSILAGGVGEQFF.